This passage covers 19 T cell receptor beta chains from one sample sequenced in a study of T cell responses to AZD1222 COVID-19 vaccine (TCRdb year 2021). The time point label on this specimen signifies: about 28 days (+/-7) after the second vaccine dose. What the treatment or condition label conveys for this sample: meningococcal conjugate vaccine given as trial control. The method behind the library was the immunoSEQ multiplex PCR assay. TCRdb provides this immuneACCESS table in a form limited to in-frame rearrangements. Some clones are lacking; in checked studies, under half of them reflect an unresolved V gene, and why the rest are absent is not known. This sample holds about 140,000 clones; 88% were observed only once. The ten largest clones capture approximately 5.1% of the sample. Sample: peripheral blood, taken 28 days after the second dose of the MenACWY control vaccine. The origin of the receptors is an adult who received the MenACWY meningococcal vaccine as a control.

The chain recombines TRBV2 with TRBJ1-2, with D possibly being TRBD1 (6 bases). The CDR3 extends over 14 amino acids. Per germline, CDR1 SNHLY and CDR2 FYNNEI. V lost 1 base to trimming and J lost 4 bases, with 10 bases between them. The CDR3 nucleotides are TGTGCCAGCAGTGAAGGAACGGGGGCCTATGGCTACACCTTC. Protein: CASSEGTGAYGYTF.

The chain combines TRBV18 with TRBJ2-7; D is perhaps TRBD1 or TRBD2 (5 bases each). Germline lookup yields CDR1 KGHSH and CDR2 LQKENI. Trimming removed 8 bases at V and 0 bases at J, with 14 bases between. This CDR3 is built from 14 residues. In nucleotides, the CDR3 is TGTGCCAGCCGTCGGACACTAGACTCCTACGAGCAGTACTTC. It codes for CASRRTLDSYEQYF.

The CDR3 coding sequence is TGTGCCAGCAGTGCCCCAGGACTAGCGGGAATCTACGAGCAGTACTTC. Amino acid sequence: CASSAPGLAGIYEQYF. The rearrangement uses TRBV25-1 and TRBJ2-7; 12 bases match TRBD2. Germline CDR1 is MGHDK and CDR2 is SYGVNS. Trimming took 4 bases from V and 3 from J; bases not matched to a gene: 7. This CDR3 contains 16 residues.

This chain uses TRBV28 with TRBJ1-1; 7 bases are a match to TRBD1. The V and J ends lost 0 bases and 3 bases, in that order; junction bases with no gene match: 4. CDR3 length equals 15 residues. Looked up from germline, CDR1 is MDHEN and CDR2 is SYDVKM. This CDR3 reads CASSLWDRRYTEAFF. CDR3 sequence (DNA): TGTGCCAGCAGTTTATGGGACAGGCGGTACACTGAAGCTTTCTTT.

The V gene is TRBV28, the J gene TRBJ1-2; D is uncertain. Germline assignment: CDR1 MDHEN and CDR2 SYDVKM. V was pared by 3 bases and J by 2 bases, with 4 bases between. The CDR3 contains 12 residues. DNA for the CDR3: TGTGCCAGCAGTTTTAGCAACTATGGCTACACCTTC. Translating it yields CASSFSNYGYTF.

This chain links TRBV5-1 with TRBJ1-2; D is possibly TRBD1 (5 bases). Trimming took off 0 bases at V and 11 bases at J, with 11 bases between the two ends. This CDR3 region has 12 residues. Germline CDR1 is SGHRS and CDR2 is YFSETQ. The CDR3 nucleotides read TGCGCCAGCAGCTTGGGGGGCGCCTTGTACACCTTC. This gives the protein CASSLGGALYTF.

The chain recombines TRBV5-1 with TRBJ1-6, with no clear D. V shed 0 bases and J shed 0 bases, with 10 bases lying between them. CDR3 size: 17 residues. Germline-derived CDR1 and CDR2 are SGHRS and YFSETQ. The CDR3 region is CASSLDVRSSYNSPLHF. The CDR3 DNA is TGCGCCAGCAGCTTGGATGTAAGGAGCTCCTATAATTCACCCCTCCACTTT.

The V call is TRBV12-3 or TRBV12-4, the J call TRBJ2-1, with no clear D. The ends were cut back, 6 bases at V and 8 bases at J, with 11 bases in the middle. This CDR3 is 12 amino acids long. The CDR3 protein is CASSSRGDEQFF. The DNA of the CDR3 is TGTGCCAGCAGCTCCCGTGGGGATGAGCAGTTCTTC.

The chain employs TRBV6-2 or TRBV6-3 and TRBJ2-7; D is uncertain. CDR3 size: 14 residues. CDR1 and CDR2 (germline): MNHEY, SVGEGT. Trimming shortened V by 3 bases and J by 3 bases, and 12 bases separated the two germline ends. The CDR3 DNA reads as TGTGCCAGCAGTTATGGTGAGCGTCTCTACGAGCAGTACTTC. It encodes CASSYGERLYEQYF.

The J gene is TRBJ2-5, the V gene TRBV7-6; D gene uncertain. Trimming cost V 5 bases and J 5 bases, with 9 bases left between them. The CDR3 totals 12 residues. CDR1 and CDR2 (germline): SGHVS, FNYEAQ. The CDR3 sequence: CASSLRRETQYF. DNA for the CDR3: TGTGCCAGCAGCCTTAGGCGCGAGACCCAGTACTTC. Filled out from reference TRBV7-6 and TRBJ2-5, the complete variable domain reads GAGVSQSPRYKVTKRGQDVALRCDPISGHVSLYWYRQALGQGPEFLTYFNYEAQQDKSGLPNDRFSAERPEGSISTLTIQRTEQRDSAMYRCASSLRRETQYFGPGTRLLVL.

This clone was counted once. The CDR3: CASSFGTGDDEQYF. CDR3 coding DNA: TGCGCCAGCAGCTTTGGGACAGGGGACGACGAGCAGTACTTC. The chain couples TRBV5-1 to TRBJ2-7, with 10 bases matching TRBD1. The J segment lost 5 bases and the V segment lost 2 bases, leaving 4 bases of the junction unmatched. Germline CDR1 SGHRS, CDR2 YFSETQ. The CDR3 loop spans 14 amino acids.

The CDR3 protein is CASSSLTGDGYTF. The CDR3 coding sequence is TGTGCCAGCAGCTCCCTGACAGGGGATGGCTACACCTTC. J is TRBJ1-2 and V is TRBV11-3; the match to TRBD1 covers 8 bases. The CDR3 runs to 13 residues. J was trimmed by 6 bases and V by 4 bases; bases with no gene match: 4. Germline V lookup: CDR1 SGHNT, CDR2 YENEEA.

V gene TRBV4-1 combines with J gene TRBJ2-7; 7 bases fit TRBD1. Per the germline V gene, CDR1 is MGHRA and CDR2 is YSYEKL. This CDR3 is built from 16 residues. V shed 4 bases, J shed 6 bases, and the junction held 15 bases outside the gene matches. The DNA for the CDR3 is TGCGCCAGCAGCCTCCGGACAGGTCGTTTGGGGGCCGAGCAGTACTTC. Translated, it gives CASSLRTGRLGAEQYF.

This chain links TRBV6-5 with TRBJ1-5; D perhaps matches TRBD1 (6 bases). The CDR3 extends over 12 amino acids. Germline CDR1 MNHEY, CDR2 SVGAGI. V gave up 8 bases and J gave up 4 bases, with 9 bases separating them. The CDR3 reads CASRTVNQPQHF. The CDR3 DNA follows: TGTGCCAGCCGGACAGTAAATCAGCCCCAGCATTTT.

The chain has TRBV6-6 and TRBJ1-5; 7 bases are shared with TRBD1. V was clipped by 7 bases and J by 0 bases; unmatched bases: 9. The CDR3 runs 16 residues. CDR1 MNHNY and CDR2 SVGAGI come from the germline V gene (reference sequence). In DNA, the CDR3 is TGTGCCAGCACCCCGGACAGGCCAACTAGCAATCAGCCCCAGCATTTT. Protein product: CASTPDRPTSNQPQHF.

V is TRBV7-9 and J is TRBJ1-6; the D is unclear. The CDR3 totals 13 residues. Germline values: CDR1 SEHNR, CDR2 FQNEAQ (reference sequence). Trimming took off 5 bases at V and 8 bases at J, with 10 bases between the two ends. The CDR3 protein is CASSRAMDSPLHF. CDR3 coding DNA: TGTGCCAGCAGCAGGGCCATGGATTCACCCCTCCACTTT.

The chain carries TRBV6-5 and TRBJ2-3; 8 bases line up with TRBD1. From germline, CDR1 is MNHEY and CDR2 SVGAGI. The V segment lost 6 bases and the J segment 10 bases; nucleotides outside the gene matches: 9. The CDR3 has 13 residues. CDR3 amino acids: CASRQTGDLAQYF. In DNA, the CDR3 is TGTGCCAGCAGGCAGACAGGGGATTTAGCGCAGTATTTT.

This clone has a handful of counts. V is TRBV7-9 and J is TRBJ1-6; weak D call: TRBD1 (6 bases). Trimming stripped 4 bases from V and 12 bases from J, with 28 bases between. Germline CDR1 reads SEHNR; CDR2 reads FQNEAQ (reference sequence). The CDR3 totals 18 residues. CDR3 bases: TGTGCCAGCAGCTCGACCCCCACCGGGACAAGGGCCCCAGGACCCCTCCACTTT. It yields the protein CASSSTPTGTRAPGPLHF.

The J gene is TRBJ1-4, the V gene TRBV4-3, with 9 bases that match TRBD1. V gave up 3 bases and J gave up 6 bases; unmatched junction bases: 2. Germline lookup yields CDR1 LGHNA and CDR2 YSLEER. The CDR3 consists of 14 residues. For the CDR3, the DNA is TGCGCCAGCAGCCAGAGGACAGGGGATGAAAAACTGTTTTTT. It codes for CASSQRTGDEKLFF.